The clone carrying this T cell receptor beta chain was seen once. Clones were read by immunoSEQ multiplex PCR, and TCRdb kept only the in-frame ones, dropping some. The sample includes over 120,000 clones, less than 80% of them seen just once. The source of the sample is a study of blood T cell repertoires in COVID-19. Study details: Researchers got acute and convalescent COVID-19 samples from the United States, Italy and Spain. PBMCs, B-cell-depleted T cells, or T cells provided the cDNA or gDNA that made up the material.

This receptor was taken from a woman older than 75 with active or convalescent COVID-19. Sequenced input: peripheral blood.

CDR3 residues: CASSRNVAGGLTDTQYF. In nucleotides, the CDR3 is TGTGCCAGCAGCCGAAACGTAGCGGGGGGGTTGACAGATACGCAGTATTTT. The chain has TRBV3-1 (or the pseudogene TRBV3-2) and TRBJ2-3; 11 nucleotides match TRBD2. Germline lookup yields CDR1 LGHDT and CDR2 YNNKEL (reference sequence). With V trimmed by 4 bases and J by 3 bases, 9 bases remained unmatched. CDR3 length equals 17 residues.